Listed here are 32 T cell receptor beta chains from one sample, sequenced in a study of T cells in localized non-small cell lung cancer (TCRdb year 2020). The library was produced with the immunoSEQ multiplex PCR assay. Sourced from immuneACCESS, this table was stored by TCRdb with only in-frame sequences that have V and J called. A share of the clones is absent; for the studies checked, an unresolved V gene accounts for under half, and the remainder has no known explanation. The table for this sample lists 35,000 or so clones; 87% of them were counted only once. Clones ranked in the top ten supply less than 9.5% of the sample. The material was peripheral blood, obtained before any cancer treatment. These receptors were obtained from a woman aged 35-75 years with stage I lung adenocarcinoma.

The rearrangement joins TRBV5-1 to TRBJ1-4, with TRBD1 matching over 9 bases. Germline-derived CDR1 and CDR2 are SGHRS and YFSETQ. Losses at the gene ends were 2 bases for V and 8 bases for J; bases not matched to a gene: 4. CDR3 size: 14 residues. CDR3 sequence: CASSFGTGREKLFF. The CDR3 region has the DNA TGCGCCAGCAGCTTCGGGACAGGGCGCGAAAAACTGTTTTTT.

This clone has a single count. The chain joins TRBV28 to TRBJ1-2, with D unclear. Germline V gene sequence: CDR1 MDHEN, CDR2 SYDVKM. The CDR3 length is 13 residues. Between the trimmed V and J ends, which lost 3 bases and 6 bases, there was a span of 11 bases. The CDR3 DNA is TGTGCCAGCAGTTTGGCGGTTTACCATGGCTACACCTTC. This encodes CASSLAVYHGYTF.

The chain is built from TRBV29-1 and TRBJ2-7; no reliable D call. CDR3 length: 14 residues. In germline, CDR1 is SQVTM, CDR2 ANQGSEA. V was trimmed by 4 bases and J by 4 bases, leaving 17 bases between them. CDR3 in DNA: TGCAGCGTTGGGCTTTCGTTGGCTAAATACGAGCAGTACTTC. Encoded protein: CSVGLSLAKYEQYF.

The CDR3 DNA reads as TGCGCCAGCAGCTTGCTACAGCTCTCTGGGGCCAACGTCCTGACTTTC. This gives the protein CASSLLQLSGANVLTF. The chain employs TRBV5-1 and TRBJ2-6; D gene uncertain. Deletions cut 1 base from V and 0 bases from J, with 8 bases between. Germline-derived CDR1 and CDR2 are SGHRS and YFSETQ. This CDR3 is built from 16 residues.

This clone was seen once. J is TRBJ2-1 and V is TRBV19; D may be TRBD2 (5 bases). Germline CDR1 reads LNHDA; CDR2 reads SQIVND (reference sequence). CDR3 length: 13 residues. The V and J ends lost 5 bases and 9 bases respectively, with 14 bases between them. The CDR3 nucleotides read TGTGCCAGTAGTCTTAAAGCGGACGCTGAGCAGTTCTTC. Translation: CASSLKADAEQFF.

The V call is TRBV5-1, the J call TRBJ1-2, with no clear D. V shed 4 bases and J shed 8 bases, with 24 bases lying between them. The CDR3 is 16 residues long. CDR1 is SGHRS and CDR2 is YFSETQ in the germline V gene. The CDR3 sequence is CASSTDPRRAAGGYTF. Written as DNA, the CDR3 is TGCGCCAGCAGCACGGACCCTCGAAGGGCGGCGGGGGGCTACACCTTC.

This clone was found once. The chain links TRBV14 to TRBJ2-7; 7 nucleotides agree with TRBD1. The CDR3 covers 14 residues. Germline V gives CDR1 SGHDN, CDR2 FVKESK. V lost 4 bases, J lost 0 bases, and 3 bases stayed unmatched. The CDR3 loop reads CASSRDRSSYEQYF. The CDR3 nucleotides read TGTGCCAGCAGCCGGGACAGAAGCTCCTACGAGCAGTACTTC.

The V call is TRBV9, the J call TRBJ2-3, with 9 positions matching TRBD2. Germline V gives CDR1 SGDLS, CDR2 YYNGEE. The V segment lost 3 bases and the J segment 2 bases; nucleotides outside the gene matches: 4. This CDR3 comprises 15 residues. This CDR3 reads CASSGSGGSTDTQYF. CDR3 DNA sequence: TGTGCCAGCAGCGGAAGCGGGGGGTCCACAGATACGCAGTATTTT.

V gene TRBV7-2 combines with J gene TRBJ2-5, with D tentatively TRBD1 or TRBD2 (5 bases each). The germline gives CDR1 SGHTA, CDR2 FQGNSA. Between the trimmed V and J ends, which lost 4 bases and 4 bases, there was a span of 13 bases. CDR3 size: 14 residues. DNA for the CDR3: TGTGCCAGCAGCTATCAACCGGGGCGAGAGACCCAGTACTTC. Its protein is CASSYQPGRETQYF.

This clone appeared once. The chain combines TRBV5-1 with TRBJ1-3, with a possible D match to TRBD1 (6 bases). The CDR3 is 15 amino acids. The V gene lost 0 bases and the J gene lost 2 bases, with 9 bases spanning the gap. Germline-derived CDR1 and CDR2 are SGHRS and YFSETQ. The CDR3 loop reads CASSLAYRAGNTIYF. The CDR3 DNA follows: TGCGCCAGCAGCTTGGCTTACAGGGCTGGAAACACCATATATTTT.

This rearrangement joins TRBV5-4 to TRBJ2-7, with 9 bases lining up with TRBD1. The CDR3 has 13 residues. Germline V gene sequence: CDR1 SGHNT, CDR2 YYREEE (reference sequence). The J segment lost 6 bases and the V segment lost 4 bases, leaving 5 bases of the junction unmatched. CDR3 protein: CASSPGQGVEQYF. The CDR3 DNA reads as TGTGCCAGCAGCCCGGGACAGGGAGTCGAGCAGTACTTC.

The rearrangement joins TRBV4-1 to TRBJ1-4, with 10 bases identical to TRBD1. The CDR3 length is 16 residues. Germline-derived CDR1 and CDR2 are MGHRA and YSYEKL. V was clipped by 4 bases and J by 1 base; unmatched bases: 3. The DNA for the CDR3 is TGCGCCAGCAGCCGAGGGACAGGGGTAACTAATGAAAAACTGTTTTTT. Residues: CASSRGTGVTNEKLFF.

V usage is TRBV6-1 and J usage is TRBJ1-5; the D is unclear. Trimming stripped 6 bases from V and 6 bases from J, with 18 bases between. Germline assignment: CDR1 MNHNS and CDR2 SASEGT. The CDR3 spans 15 residues. CDR3 loop: CASRPMTKSGQPQHF. CDR3 bases: TGTGCCAGCAGACCGATGACCAAGTCAGGTCAGCCCCAGCATTTT.

The genes are TRBV5-1 and TRBJ2-5, with D hard to call. Trimming stripped 4 bases from V and 2 bases from J, with 3 bases between. Germline values: CDR1 SGHRS, CDR2 YFSETQ. This CDR3 spans 11 amino acids. CDR3: CASSAQETQYF. The CDR3 DNA reads as TGCGCCAGCAGCGCACAAGAGACCCAGTACTTC.

This clone has just a few counts. The sample carries other DNA sequences with the same CDR3. The chain couples TRBV18 to TRBJ2-3; the D gene is possibly TRBD2 (5 bases). This CDR3 comprises 14 residues. Germline CDR1 and CDR2: KGHSH and LQKENI. Trimming stripped 5 bases from V and 2 bases from J, with 11 bases between. The CDR3 DNA follows: TGTGCCAGCTCAAGACGGGGAGACACAGATACGCAGTATTTT. Residues: CASSRRGDTDTQYF.

This clone has only a few counts. The V call is TRBV19, the J call TRBJ2-3; 11 bases are shared with TRBD2. J gave up 5 bases and V 4 bases, and 8 bases lay outside the gene matches. The CDR3 is made up of 16 amino acids. Germline V gene data show CDR1 as LNHDA and CDR2 as SQIVND (reference sequence). This CDR3 reads CASSTPHSGGEDTQYF. The CDR3, as DNA: TGTGCCAGTAGTACCCCTCATAGCGGGGGGGAAGATACGCAGTATTTT.

In this sample, this clone turned up a few times. The V and J genes are TRBV28 and TRBJ2-3; the match to TRBD2 covers 10 bases. CDR3 length: 16 residues. V lost 3 bases to trimming and J lost 3 bases; unmatched junction nucleotides: 6. Germline loops: CDR1 MDHEN, CDR2 SYDVKM. The DNA for the CDR3 is TGTGCCAGCAGTTTGGTGTCTAGCGGGGGTACAGATACGCAGTATTTT. Protein product: CASSLVSSGGTDTQYF.

This rearrangement joins TRBV6-5 to TRBJ1-3; no reliable D call. V lost 5 bases, J lost 4 bases, and 15 bases lay in between. Germline V gene sequence: CDR1 MNHEY, CDR2 SVGAGI. The CDR3 totals 15 residues. The CDR3 reads CASSQGRSLGNTIYF. CDR3 DNA: TGTGCCAGCAGTCAAGGGAGGTCCTTGGGAAACACCATATATTTT.

The V call is TRBV5-4, the J call TRBJ2-6; TRBD2 is a possible D gene (6 bases). This CDR3 is built from 16 residues. V lost 2 bases and J lost 1, with 10 bases in between. Germline V gene data show CDR1 as SGHNT and CDR2 as YYREEE (reference sequence). CDR3 protein: CASSLNGGSGANVLTF. CDR3 nucleotide sequence: TGTGCCAGCAGCTTAAACGGGGGATCTGGGGCCAACGTCCTGACTTTC.

The chain joins TRBV4-1 to TRBJ2-1; unclear D gene. The CDR3 is 17 amino acids. The ends were cut back, 0 bases at V and 5 bases at J, with 17 bases in the middle. CDR1 MGHRA and CDR2 YSYEKL come from the germline V gene. The CDR3 protein is CASSQESNYWFNNEQFF. The CDR3 DNA sequence: TGCGCCAGCAGCCAAGAATCGAATTACTGGTTTAACAATGAGCAGTTCTTC.

The chain links TRBV5-4 to TRBJ1-1; D might be TRBD1 (6 bases). Germline V gives CDR1 SGHNT, CDR2 YYREEE (reference sequence). This CDR3 comprises 15 residues. Trimming took off 4 bases at V and 2 bases at J, with 15 bases between the two ends. The CDR3 sequence: CASSPLGGLNTEAFF. CDR3 nucleotide sequence: TGTGCCAGCAGCCCCCTCGGGGGGCTAAACACTGAAGCTTTCTTT. Full variable domain (missing parts from reference TRBV5-4 and TRBJ1-1): ETGVTQSPTHLIKTRGQQVTLRCSSQSGHNTVSWYQQALGQGPQFIFQYYREEENGRGNFPPRFSGLQFPNYSSELNVNALELDDSALYLCASSPLGGLNTEAFFGQGTRLTVV.

V usage is TRBV7-9 and J usage is TRBJ2-1, with a weak D call TRBD1 (5 bases). The CDR3 has 13 amino acids. Germline lookup yields CDR1 SEHNR and CDR2 FQNEAQ (reference sequence). V was trimmed by 2 bases and J by 8 bases, leaving 10 bases between them. The CDR3 region has the DNA TGTGCCAGCAGCTTAACTACAGGCCATGAGCAGTTCTTC. The encoded protein is CASSLTTGHEQFF.

The genes are TRBV19 and TRBJ1-1, with a possible D match to TRBD1 (5 bases). The germline V gene has CDR1 LNHDA and CDR2 SQIVND (reference sequence). Trimming left V 6 bases short and J 5 bases short, with 16 bases between. The CDR3 has 14 amino acids. As DNA, the CDR3 is TGTGCCAGTAGGATCCAGGGACGGGGAACTGAAGCTTTCTTT. Its protein is CASRIQGRGTEAFF.

In this sample, this clone turned up once. The chain has TRBV11-1 and TRBJ1-1; D is uncertain. The germline V gene has CDR1 SGHAT and CDR2 FQDESV (reference sequence). Trimming took 2 bases from V and 6 from J, leaving 16 bases between them. This CDR3 is built from 15 residues. CDR3 amino acids: CASSLFGRKGAEAFF. The CDR3 DNA sequence: TGTGCCAGCAGCTTATTTGGCCGAAAGGGCGCTGAAGCTTTCTTT. Based on the CDR3 plus reference TRBV11-1 and TRBJ1-1, the full variable domain is EAEVAQSPRYKITEKSQAVAFWCDPISGHATLYWYRQILGQGPELLVQFQDESVVDDSQLPKDRFSAERLKGVDSTLKIQPAELGDSAMYLCASSLFGRKGAEAFFGQGTRLTVV.

J is TRBJ2-2 and V is TRBV5-4, with a possible D match to TRBD2 (5 bases). V was pared by 2 bases and J by 4 bases, with 12 bases between. Germline lookup yields CDR1 SGHNT and CDR2 YYREEE (reference sequence). This CDR3 spans 15 amino acids. The DNA for the CDR3 is TGTGCCAGCAGCTTCCCCGGAGGAGGCACCGGGGAGCTGTTTTTT. Translating it yields CASSFPGGGTGELFF.

The rearrangement links TRBV19 to TRBJ1-5, with D unresolved. Germline assignment: CDR1 LNHDA and CDR2 SQIVND (reference sequence). This CDR3 region has 15 residues. Between the trimmed V and J ends, which lost 7 bases and 8 bases, there was a span of 21 bases. CDR3 protein: CASMGLGQINKPQHF. The CDR3 DNA sequence: TGTGCCAGTATGGGTTTAGGGCAGATTAATAAGCCCCAGCATTTT.

A remark on this clone: The junction differs from germline at one of its ends, possibly a read error. The gene calls are TRBV7-2 and TRBJ1-2, with a possible D match to TRBD1 (6 bases). The CDR3 runs to 14 residues. The V gene's germline CDR1 is SGHTA and CDR2 FQGNSA. CDR3 nucleotide sequence: TGTGCCAGCAGCTGGTCGGACAGCAACTATGGCCACACCTTC. This encodes CASSWSDSNYGHTF.

This chain connects TRBV25-1 to TRBJ1-6; perhaps TRBD1 as D (5 bases). CDR3 size: 14 residues. Germline CDR1 reads MGHDK; CDR2 reads SYGVNS. V was cut by 5 bases and J by 7 bases, with 12 bases left in between. CDR3 in DNA: TGTGCCAGCAGTTTCAGGGCCCTAAATTCACCCCTCCACTTT. Translation gives CASSFRALNSPLHF.

V gene TRBV5-1 combines with J gene TRBJ2-2; no reliable D call. The CDR3 is 13 amino acids. Trimming shortened V by 1 base and J by 7 bases, and 8 bases separated the two germline ends. Looked up from germline, CDR1 is SGHRS and CDR2 is YFSETQ. The CDR3 loop reads CASSLSGDGELFF. In nucleotides, the CDR3 is TGCGCCAGCAGCTTGTCTGGGGACGGGGAGCTGTTTTTT.

The chain has TRBV5-3 and TRBJ2-2; 8 positions agree with TRBD2. TRBV5-3 is an ORF for which the function is uncertain. V lost 4 bases, J lost 3 bases, and 11 bases stayed unmatched. The CDR3 length is 17 residues. The CDR3 protein is CARSPSRGGPHTGELFF. CDR3 nucleotide sequence: TGTGCCAGAAGCCCTTCTCGGGGGGGGCCCCACACCGGGGAGCTGTTTTTT.

This clone was seen a single time. The chain has TRBV5-5 and TRBJ1-2, with D possibly being TRBD1 (5 bases). The CDR3 consists of 14 residues. Trimming stripped 3 bases from V and 2 bases from J, with 11 bases between. Germline-derived CDR1 and CDR2 are SGHKS and YYEKEE (reference sequence). The CDR3 bases are TGTGCCAGCAGCTCCCGGGGCGTAAACTATGGCTACACCTTC. Its protein product is CASSSRGVNYGYTF.

The chain is built from TRBV6-4 and TRBJ1-5; 7 positions agree with TRBD1. Germline trimming cut 9 bases from V and 5 bases from J; bases unmatched to any gene: 7. The CDR3 runs to 13 residues. CDR1 is MRHNA, CDR2 SNTAGT, per germline. In nucleotides, the CDR3 is TGTGCCAGGTCCGGACAGGCGGATCAGCCCCAGCATTTT. Protein product: CARSGQADQPQHF.